This entry lists 20 T cell receptor beta chains sequenced from one sample in a study of blood T cell repertoires in COVID-19. This table comes from immunoSEQ multiplex PCR, and its TCRdb copy is limited to in-frame clones, with some not included. The repertoire holds 55,000 to 95,000 clones, with roughly 79% as singletons. The sequencing input was peripheral blood. All receptors derive from a woman in her seventies with acute or convalescent COVID-19.

This chain joins TRBV18 and TRBJ2-1; 12 nucleotides align to TRBD2. The CDR3 sequence is 18 residues long. J gave up 8 bases and V 3 bases, and 14 bases lay outside the gene matches. Germline assignment: CDR1 KGHSH and CDR2 LQKENI. The CDR3 DNA reads as TGTGCCAGCTCACCCCCGGGACTAGCGGGCGCCCTTGTCCATGAGCAGTTCTTC. As protein: CASSPPGLAGALVHEQFF.

The chain carries TRBV7-3 and TRBJ2-2; TRBD1 matches 8 bases. Unmatched junction bases numbered 13, after V lost 5 bases and J lost 5 bases. Germline lookup yields CDR1 SGHTA and CDR2 FQGTGA. The CDR3 runs to 17 residues. CDR3 amino acids: CASSLAPRGRETGELFF. As DNA, the CDR3 is TGTGCCAGCAGCCTCGCCCCCAGGGGGCGTGAGACCGGGGAGCTGTTTTTT.

The rearrangement uses TRBV9 and TRBJ2-3; unclear D gene. The CDR3 is made up of 14 amino acids. Germline V CDR1 and CDR2: SGDLS, YYNGEE. Trimming pared 0 bases from V and 2 bases from J, leaving 7 bases between. The CDR3 region has the DNA TGTGCCAGCAGCGTAGCACAGTTCACAGATACGCAGTATTTT. Protein: CASSVAQFTDTQYF.

The rearrangement links TRBV20-1 to TRBJ2-5; 14 bases are shared with TRBD2. CDR1 and CDR2 from the germline V gene are DFQATT and SNEGSKA (reference sequence). The CDR3 has 17 amino acids. V shed 3 bases and J 5 bases; nucleotides not matched to a gene: 11. For the CDR3, the DNA is TGCAGTGCTAGTTCACCGGGACTAGCGGGAGTGGGCGAGACCCAGTACTTC. Its protein is CSASSPGLAGVGETQYF.

This clone occurred a few times. CDR3 DNA sequence: TGTGCCAGCAGTTTTTCTACCCGTACTGAAGCTTTCTTT. Protein sequence: CASSFSTRTEAFF. The chain is built from TRBV27 and TRBJ1-1; D is uncertain. The length of the CDR3 is 13 residues. The V end was cut by 3 bases, the J end by 5 bases, with 10 bases between. CDR1 and CDR2 (germline): MNHEY, SMNVEV (reference sequence).

The chain couples TRBV12-5 to TRBJ1-2, with 7 bases lining up with TRBD1. The V gene's germline CDR1 is LGHNT and CDR2 FRNRAP. With V trimmed by 3 bases and J by 5 bases, 15 bases remained unmatched. There are 17 residues in the CDR3. In nucleotides, the CDR3 is TGTGCTAGTGGTTTAGGGACAGTTCCAGGATCGAGTTATGGCTACACCTTC. Translation gives CASGLGTVPGSSYGYTF.

The V call is TRBV9, the J call TRBJ2-1; 10 bases align to TRBD1. There are 14 residues in the CDR3. The V and J ends lost 5 bases and 6 bases, in that order; junction bases with no gene match: 5. The germline V gene has CDR1 SGDLS and CDR2 YYNGEE. The DNA for the CDR3 is TGTGCCAGCAGTCGGGACAGGGGTTCCAATGAGCAGTTCTTC. This translates into CASSRDRGSNEQFF.

The rearrangement joins TRBV19 to TRBJ2-7; 8 bases agree with TRBD1. Germline values: CDR1 LNHDA, CDR2 SQIVND (reference sequence). The CDR3 covers 14 residues. V lost 6 bases, J lost 0 bases, and 4 bases stayed unmatched. CDR3 in amino acids: CASSPGTGSYEQYF. In DNA, the CDR3 is TGTGCCAGTAGCCCCGGGACAGGCTCCTACGAGCAGTACTTC.

This clone was observed a single time. V gene TRBV28 combines with J gene TRBJ1-2, with no clear D. Trimming left V 2 bases short and J 4 bases short, with 11 bases between. This CDR3 spans 14 amino acids. The germline V gene has CDR1 MDHEN and CDR2 SYDVKM. The CDR3: CASSLPTIGYGYTF. CDR3 nucleotides: TGTGCCAGCAGTTTACCCACCATCGGCTATGGCTACACCTTC.

The chain links TRBV5-1 to TRBJ2-5, with D tentatively TRBD2 (6 bases). V lost 1 base and J 1 base, leaving 11 bases between the germline ends. In germline, CDR1 is SGHRS, CDR2 YFSETQ. The CDR3 is 15 amino acids. The chain's CDR3 is CASSLLEGTQETQYF. The DNA of the CDR3 is TGCGCCAGCAGCTTGTTGGAGGGGACCCAAGAGACCCAGTACTTC.

The rearrangement links TRBV10-1 to TRBJ2-2, with TRBD2 matching over 12 bases. Per germline, CDR1 WNHNN and CDR2 SYGVQD (reference sequence). The CDR3 length is 17 residues. Germline trimming cut 4 bases from V and 3 bases from J; bases unmatched to any gene: 6. The CDR3 DNA follows: TGCGCCAGCAGTGGGTTACTAGCGGGAGGATACACCGGGGAGCTGTTTTTT. Its translation is CASSGLLAGGYTGELFF.

The chain is built from TRBV2 and TRBJ2-7; 10 nucleotides agree with TRBD2. V trimming: 7 bases; J trimming: 4 bases; junction bases outside the gene matches: 4. The CDR3 has 13 amino acids. Germline CDR1 and CDR2: SNHLY and FYNNEI. The CDR3 DNA reads TGTGCCAGCAAAGCGGGAGGGGGGTACGAGCAGTACTTC. Its protein product is CASKAGGGYEQYF.

V and J are TRBV4-2 and TRBJ1-5; perhaps TRBD1 as D (5 bases). The CDR3 is 13 residues long. Germline lookup yields CDR1 LGHNA and CDR2 YNFKEQ. Trimming took off 0 bases at V and 6 bases at J, with 6 bases between the two ends. This CDR3 is CASSQDRVQPQHF. The CDR3 region has the DNA TGTGCCAGCAGCCAAGACAGGGTTCAGCCCCAGCATTTT.

The chain carries TRBV5-1 and TRBJ2-1; TRBD1 might be the D (5 bases). CDR1 is SGHRS and CDR2 is YFSETQ in the germline V gene. This CDR3 has 16 amino acids. V shed 1 base and J shed 0 bases, with 11 bases lying between them. The CDR3 DNA sequence: TGCGCCAGCAGCTTGATTGCAGGGATCTCCTACAATGAGCAGTTCTTC. It yields the protein CASSLIAGISYNEQFF.

The V and J genes are TRBV5-1 and TRBJ2-7, with 8 bases fitting TRBD2. The J segment lost 5 bases and the V segment lost 4 bases, leaving 5 bases of the junction unmatched. Germline assignment: CDR1 SGHRS and CDR2 YFSETQ. The CDR3 loop spans 13 amino acids. The CDR3 sequence: CASSPSGRDEQYF. CDR3 sequence (DNA): TGCGCCAGCAGCCCCAGCGGGAGAGACGAGCAGTACTTC.

In its sample, this clone was seen once. This chain joins TRBV28 and TRBJ1-4; 11 bases are shared with TRBD1. V lost 4 bases, J lost 6 bases, and 1 base stayed unmatched. The CDR3 is 14 amino acids. The germline CDR1 and CDR2 sequences are MDHEN and SYDVKM. The CDR3 reads CASSWTGGDEKLFF. The CDR3 nucleotides read TGTGCCAGCAGTTGGACAGGGGGCGATGAAAAACTGTTTTTT.

This sequence joins TRBV6-4 and TRBJ1-6, with 8 bases matching TRBD1. V gave up 6 bases and J gave up 10 bases; unmatched junction bases: 2. The CDR3 runs to 12 residues. The germline gives CDR1 MRHNA, CDR2 SNTAGT. The CDR3 coding sequence is TGTGCCAGCAGACAGGGGGACTCACCCCTCCACTTT. Its translation is CASRQGDSPLHF.

The J gene is TRBJ2-5, the V gene TRBV18, with D possibly being TRBD1 (6 bases). With 4 bases removed from V and 2 bases from J, the gap between germline ends came to 11 bases. The length of the CDR3 is 14 residues. The V gene's germline CDR1 is KGHSH and CDR2 LQKENI. The CDR3 region is CASSRDKGQETQYF. Written as DNA, the CDR3 is TGTGCCAGCTCACGGGACAAGGGGCAAGAGACCCAGTACTTC.

The chain joins TRBV5-1 to TRBJ1-2; D gene ambiguous. The germline CDR1 and CDR2 sequences are SGHRS and YFSETQ. There are 14 residues in the CDR3. Trimming removed 3 bases at V and 0 bases at J, with 9 bases between. The CDR3 sequence: CASSWSGSNYGYTF. The CDR3 DNA is TGCGCCAGCAGCTGGTCAGGCTCTAACTATGGCTACACCTTC.

The chain employs TRBV3-1 (or the pseudogene TRBV3-2) and TRBJ2-7; 7 bases align to TRBD2. J gave up 3 bases and V 4 bases, and 3 bases lay outside the gene matches. The germline V gene has CDR1 LGHDT and CDR2 YNNKEL (reference sequence). The CDR3 covers 13 residues. The CDR3 here is CASSREGIYEQYF. The CDR3 nucleotides are TGTGCCAGCAGCCGGGAGGGAATCTACGAGCAGTACTTC.